This T cell receptor beta chain derives from a study of blood T cell repertoires in COVID-19. TCRdb keeps only in-frame clones here, not all; method: immunoSEQ multiplex PCR. The repertoire holds around 38,000 clones, with 70% to 90% as singletons. V lost 6 bases to trimming and J lost 0 bases, with 8 bases between them. This CDR3 comprises 14 residues. Germline values: CDR1 MGHRA, CDR2 YSYEKL. The clonotype originates from a human donor in a cohort sampled during active COVID-19. The sample taken for sequencing was peripheral blood. The chain has TRBV4-1 and TRBJ1-4; D unclear. The CDR3 DNA follows: TGCGCCAGCAGGAACAGAGCAACTAATGAAAAACTGTTTTTT. Translated, it gives CASRNRATNEKLFF.